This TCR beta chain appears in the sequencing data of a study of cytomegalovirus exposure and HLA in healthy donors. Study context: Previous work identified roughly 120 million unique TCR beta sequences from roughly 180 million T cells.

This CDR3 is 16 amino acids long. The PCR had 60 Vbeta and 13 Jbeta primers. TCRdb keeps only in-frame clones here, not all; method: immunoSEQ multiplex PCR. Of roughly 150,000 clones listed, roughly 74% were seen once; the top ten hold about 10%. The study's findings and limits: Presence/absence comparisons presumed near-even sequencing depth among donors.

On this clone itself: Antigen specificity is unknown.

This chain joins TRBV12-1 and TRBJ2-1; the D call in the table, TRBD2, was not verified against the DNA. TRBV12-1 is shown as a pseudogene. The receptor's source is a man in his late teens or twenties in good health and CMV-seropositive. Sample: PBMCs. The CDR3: CASSFSGRVKPPNQFF. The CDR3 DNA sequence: TGTGCCAGCAGCTTTAGCGGGAGAGTCAAACCCCCGAATCAGTTCTTC.